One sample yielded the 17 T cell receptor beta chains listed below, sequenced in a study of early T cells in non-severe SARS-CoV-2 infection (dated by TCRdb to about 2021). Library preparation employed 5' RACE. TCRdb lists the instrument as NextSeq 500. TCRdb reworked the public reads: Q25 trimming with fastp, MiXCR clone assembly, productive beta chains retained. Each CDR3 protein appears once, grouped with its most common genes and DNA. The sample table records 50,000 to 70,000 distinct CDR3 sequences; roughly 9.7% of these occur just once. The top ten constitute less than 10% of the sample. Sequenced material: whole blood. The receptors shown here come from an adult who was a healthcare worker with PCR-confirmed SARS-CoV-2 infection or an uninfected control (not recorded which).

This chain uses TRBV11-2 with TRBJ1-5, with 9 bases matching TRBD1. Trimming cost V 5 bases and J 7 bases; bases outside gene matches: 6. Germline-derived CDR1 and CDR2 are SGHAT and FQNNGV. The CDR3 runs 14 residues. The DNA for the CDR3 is TGTGCCAGCAGCCCGACAGGGGGAAGGCAGCCCCAGCATTTT. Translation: CASSPTGGRQPQHF.

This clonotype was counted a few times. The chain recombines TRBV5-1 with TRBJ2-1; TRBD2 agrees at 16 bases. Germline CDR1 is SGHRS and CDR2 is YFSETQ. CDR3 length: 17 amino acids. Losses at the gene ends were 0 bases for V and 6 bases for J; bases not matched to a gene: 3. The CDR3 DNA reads TGCGCCAGCAGCTTGGGTGGGACTAGCGGGAGGGCCAATGAGCAGTTCTTC. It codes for CASSLGGTSGRANEQFF.

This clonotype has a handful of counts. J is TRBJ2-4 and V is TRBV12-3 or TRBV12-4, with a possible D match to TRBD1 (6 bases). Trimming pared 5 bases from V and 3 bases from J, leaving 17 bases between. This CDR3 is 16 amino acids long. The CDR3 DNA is TGTGCCAGCAGTCGCGGCCGCGAAGGGGGCAAAAACATTCAGTACTTC. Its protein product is CASSRGREGGKNIQYF.

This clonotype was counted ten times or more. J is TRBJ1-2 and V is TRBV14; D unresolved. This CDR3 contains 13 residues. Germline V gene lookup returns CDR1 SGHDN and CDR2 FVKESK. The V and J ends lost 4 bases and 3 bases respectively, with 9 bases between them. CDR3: CASSRSIDYGYTF. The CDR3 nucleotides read TGTGCCAGCAGCCGATCCATCGACTATGGCTACACCTTC.

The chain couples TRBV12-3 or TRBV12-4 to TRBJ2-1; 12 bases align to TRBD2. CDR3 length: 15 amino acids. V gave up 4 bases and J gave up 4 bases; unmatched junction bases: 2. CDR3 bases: TGTGCCAGCAGTTCCGGGACTAGCGGGTACAATGAGCAGTTCTTC. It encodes CASSSGTSGYNEQFF.

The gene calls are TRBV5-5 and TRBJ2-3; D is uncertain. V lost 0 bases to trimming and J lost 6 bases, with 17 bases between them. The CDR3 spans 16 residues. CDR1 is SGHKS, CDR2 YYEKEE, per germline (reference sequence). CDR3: CASSLVATASPDTQYF. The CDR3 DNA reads TGTGCCAGCAGCTTGGTCGCGACTGCAAGCCCCGATACGCAGTATTTT.

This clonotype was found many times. The CDR3 loop is CASSPINSRLRFF. As DNA, the CDR3 is TGTGCCAGCAGCCCCATTAACTCCCGCCTCAGGTTCTTC. The rearrangement links TRBV6-2 or TRBV6-3 to TRBJ2-1, with D unclear. The CDR3 covers 13 residues. In germline, CDR1 is MNHEY, CDR2 SVGEGT. V dropped 6 bases and J dropped 15 bases, with 21 bases sitting between them.

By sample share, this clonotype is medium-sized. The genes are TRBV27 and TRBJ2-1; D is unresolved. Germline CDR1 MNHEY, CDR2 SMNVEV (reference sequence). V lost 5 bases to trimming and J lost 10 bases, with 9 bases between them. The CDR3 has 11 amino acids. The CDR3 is CASSRLSEQFF. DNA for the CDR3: TGTGCCAGCAGTCGCCTCTCAGAGCAGTTCTTC.

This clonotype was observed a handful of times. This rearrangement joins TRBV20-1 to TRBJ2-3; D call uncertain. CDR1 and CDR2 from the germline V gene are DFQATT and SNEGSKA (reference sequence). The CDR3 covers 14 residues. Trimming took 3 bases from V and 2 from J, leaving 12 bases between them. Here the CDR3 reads CSASPTLYTDTQYF. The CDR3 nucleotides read TGCAGTGCTAGTCCGACTTTATACACAGATACGCAGTATTTT.

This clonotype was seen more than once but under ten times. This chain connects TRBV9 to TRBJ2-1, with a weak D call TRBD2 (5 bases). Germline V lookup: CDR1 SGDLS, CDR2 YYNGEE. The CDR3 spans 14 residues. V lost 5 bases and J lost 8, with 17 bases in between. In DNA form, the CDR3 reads TGTGCCAGCAGTGAGCGCCTCCTCGGGGATGAGCAGTTCTTC. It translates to CASSERLLGDEQFF. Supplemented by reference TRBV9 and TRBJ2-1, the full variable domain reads DSGVTQTPKHLITATGQRVTLRCSPRSGDLSVYWYQQSLDQGLQFLIQYYNGEERAKGNILERFSAQQFPDLHSELNLSSLELGDSALYFCASSERLLGDEQFFGPGTRLTVL.

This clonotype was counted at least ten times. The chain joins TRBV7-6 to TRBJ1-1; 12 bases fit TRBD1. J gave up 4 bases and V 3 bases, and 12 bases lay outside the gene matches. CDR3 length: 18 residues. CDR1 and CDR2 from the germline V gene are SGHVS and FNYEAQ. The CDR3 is CASSFYPGTGGASTEAFF. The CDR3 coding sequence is TGTGCCAGCAGCTTCTACCCCGGGACAGGGGGCGCGAGCACTGAAGCTTTCTTT.

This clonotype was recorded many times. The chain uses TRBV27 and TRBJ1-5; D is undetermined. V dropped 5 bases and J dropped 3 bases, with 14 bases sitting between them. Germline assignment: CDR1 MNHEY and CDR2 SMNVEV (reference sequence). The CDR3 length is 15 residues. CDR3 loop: CASSLRREVNQPQHF. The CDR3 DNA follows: TGTGCCAGCAGTCTTAGAAGAGAAGTCAATCAGCCCCAGCATTTT.

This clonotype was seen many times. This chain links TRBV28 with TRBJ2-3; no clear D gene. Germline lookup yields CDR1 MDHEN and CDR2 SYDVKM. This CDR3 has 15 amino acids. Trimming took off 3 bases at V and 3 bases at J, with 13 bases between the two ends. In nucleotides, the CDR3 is TGTGCCAGCAGTTTTAGTTGGGGATATACAGATACGCAGTATTTT. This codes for CASSFSWGYTDTQYF.

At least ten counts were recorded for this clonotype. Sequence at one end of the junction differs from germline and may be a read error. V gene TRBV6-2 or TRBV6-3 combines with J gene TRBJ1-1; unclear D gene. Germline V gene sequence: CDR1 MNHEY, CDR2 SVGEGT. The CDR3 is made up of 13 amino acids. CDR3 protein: CVSKREANTEAFF. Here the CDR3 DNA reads TGTGTCAGCAAGCGGGAGGCGAACACTGAAGCTTTCTTT.

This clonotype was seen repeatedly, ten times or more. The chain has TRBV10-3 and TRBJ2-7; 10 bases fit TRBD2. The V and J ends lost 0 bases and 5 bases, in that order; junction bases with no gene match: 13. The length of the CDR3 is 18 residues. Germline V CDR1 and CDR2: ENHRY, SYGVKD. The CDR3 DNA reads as TGTGCCATCAGTGAGTCGGGACTGGGGGGGCTAGCGGGAGACGAGCAGTACTTC. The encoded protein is CAISESGLGGLAGDEQYF.

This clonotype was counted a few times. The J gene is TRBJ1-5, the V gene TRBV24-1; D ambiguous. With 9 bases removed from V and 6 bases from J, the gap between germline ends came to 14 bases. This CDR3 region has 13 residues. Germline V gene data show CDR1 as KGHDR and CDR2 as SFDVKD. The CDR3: CATVKGEGQPQHF. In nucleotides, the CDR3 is TGTGCCACCGTAAAGGGAGAGGGTCAGCCCCAGCATTTT.

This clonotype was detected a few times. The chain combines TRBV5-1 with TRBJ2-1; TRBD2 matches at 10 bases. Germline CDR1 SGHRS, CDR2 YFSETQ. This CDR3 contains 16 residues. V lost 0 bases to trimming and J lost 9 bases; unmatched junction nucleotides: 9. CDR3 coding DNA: TGCGCCAGCAGCTTGGCCCGCGGACTAGCGGCTTCTGAGCAGTTCTTC. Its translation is CASSLARGLAASEQFF.